This section outlines one T cell receptor beta chain sequence together with its context. This sample stems from a study of T cell changes during pregnancy in multiple sclerosis. Clones were sequenced by immunoSEQ multiplex PCR, and TCRdb holds only the in-frame ones, with some missing. The data hold about 40,000 clones, with about 85% observed a single time. CDR3 length: 15 amino acids. Per the germline V gene, CDR1 is MRHNA and CDR2 is SNTAGT. Trimming removed 3 bases from V and 0 bases from J; junction bases left unmatched: 0. This specimen was CD4+ T cells from peripheral blood mononuclear cells, taken after pregnancy. The chain links TRBV6-4 to TRBJ2-1, with TRBD2 matching over 9 bases. The source is a female donor with multiple sclerosis, enrolled in a pregnancy study. CDR3 residues: CASSERGGSYNEQFF. In nucleotides, the CDR3 is TGTGCCAGCAGTGAGCGGGGGGGCTCCTACAATGAGCAGTTCTTC.